The sample holds one count of the clone carrying this T cell receptor (beta chain). Its antigen remains unknown. The V and J ends lost 5 bases and 1 base, in that order; junction bases with no gene match: 3. CDR3 size: 13 residues. Germline CDR1 SQVTM, CDR2 ANQGSEA. Primers for the PCR totalled 60 Vbeta and 13 Jbeta. Measured with immunoSEQ multiplex PCR; TCRdb has only the in-frame clones, and not every one. The sample lists about 140,000 clones, approximately 88% occurring once. This sample is drawn from a study of cytomegalovirus exposure and HLA in healthy donors. Study-level results: Common viral pathogens (according to a later analysis) appeared linked to several of the most significant clusters. Using the classifier, cytomegalovirus status was reportedly diagnosed with high specificity and sensitivity.

This chain connects TRBV29-1 to TRBJ2-5; 8 nucleotides match TRBD1. The receptor's source is a woman aged 40 to 50 in good health and CMV-seronegative. The sample was PBMCs. CDR3 bases: TGCAGCGTTCAGGGGGCCTCCCAAGAGACCCAGTACTTC. It yields the protein CSVQGASQETQYF.